The 21 T cell receptor beta chains presented below share a single source sample, sequenced in a study of somatic mutations in cytotoxic T cells in rheumatoid arthritis. The method was immunoSEQ multiplex PCR; TCRdb's version includes in-frame clones alone and lacks a portion of them. This table holds roughly 15,000 clones, roughly 80% found once. What was sequenced was CD8+ T cells sorted from blood. These receptors were obtained from an adult with rheumatoid arthritis.

The sample holds one count of this clone. The V call is TRBV9, the J call TRBJ2-1; TRBD2 agrees at 14 bases. CDR3 length: 19 residues. Looked up from germline, CDR1 is SGDLS and CDR2 is YYNGEE. The V segment lost 3 bases and the J segment 2 bases; nucleotides outside the gene matches: 10. CDR3 sequence: CASSATGTSGGTAYNEQFF. For the CDR3, the DNA is TGTGCCAGCAGCGCGACCGGGACTAGCGGGGGAACGGCCTACAATGAGCAGTTCTTC.

The rearrangement joins TRBV7-9 to TRBJ2-5; D gene uncertain. Germline CDR1 reads SEHNR; CDR2 reads FQNEAQ (reference sequence). Deletions cut 4 bases from V and 5 bases from J, with 5 bases between. The CDR3 contains 11 residues. Written as DNA, the CDR3 is TGTGCCAGCAGCTCCTGGGAGACCCAGTACTTC. Protein sequence: CASSSWETQYF.

A remark on this clone: Additional DNA sequences in this sample encode the identical CDR3. In DNA, the CDR3 is TGCGCCAGCAGTCGAGTCGGGGGTCCTGGGGGCACCATATATTTT. Translation gives CASSRVGGPGGTIYF. The chain joins TRBV4-1 to TRBJ1-3, with TRBD1 as a possible D gene (5 bases). This CDR3 region has 15 residues. The V gene's germline CDR1 is MGHRA and CDR2 YSYEKL. Trimming took 6 bases from V and 9 from J, leaving 21 bases between them.

This clone has a handful of counts. The rearrangement uses TRBV2 and TRBJ1-2; D might be TRBD1 (5 bases). CDR1 is SNHLY, CDR2 FYNNEI, per germline. Trimming left V 3 bases short and J 7 bases short, with 9 bases between. This CDR3 has 12 amino acids. In nucleotides, the CDR3 is TGTGCCAGCAGTGAGGGGCGTATTGGCTACACCTTC. Translated, it gives CASSEGRIGYTF.

This chain joins TRBV7-9 and TRBJ1-2; TRBD1 agrees at 7 bases. This CDR3 contains 16 residues. CDR1 SEHNR and CDR2 FQNEAQ come from the germline V gene (reference sequence). Losses at the gene ends were 11 bases for V and 0 bases for J; bases not matched to a gene: 15. The CDR3 region has the DNA TGTGCCGCCTGGACAGGAGGCGTACAAGCTAACTATGGCTACACCTTC. The encoded protein is CAAWTGGVQANYGYTF.

The chain combines TRBV4-1 with TRBJ1-1; D is undetermined. From germline, CDR1 is MGHRA and CDR2 YSYEKL. The CDR3 consists of 13 residues. V lost 0 bases, J lost 8 bases, and 10 bases lay in between. CDR3 nucleotides: TGCGCCAGCAGCCAAGATATGGGGAGAGAAGCTTTCTTT. Its translation is CASSQDMGREAFF.

This sequence joins TRBV28 and TRBJ2-1; the match to TRBD1 covers 10 bases. The CDR3 loop spans 15 amino acids. The V gene's germline CDR1 is MDHEN and CDR2 SYDVKM. Trimming took 6 bases from V and 8 from J; bases not matched to a gene: 10. The CDR3 reads CASRETGGVLDEQFF. The CDR3, as DNA: TGTGCCAGCAGGGAGACAGGGGGCGTTTTGGATGAGCAGTTCTTC.

The chain combines TRBV10-3 with TRBJ1-1; D unclear. The CDR3 consists of 14 residues. Trimming pared 2 bases from V and 0 bases from J, leaving 7 bases between. Per germline, CDR1 ENHRY and CDR2 SYGVKD. This chain's CDR3 is CAISEAPMNTEAFF. The CDR3 DNA reads as TGTGCCATCAGTGAGGCCCCGATGAACACTGAAGCTTTCTTT.

The chain employs TRBV18 and TRBJ1-2; 8 bases are a match to TRBD1. After removal of 5 bases from V and 6 bases from J, the junction contained 14 bases not matched to a gene. Looked up from germline, CDR1 is KGHSH and CDR2 is LQKENI. The length of the CDR3 is 16 residues. The CDR3 here is CASSANRGRLRDGYTF. In DNA form, the CDR3 reads TGTGCCAGCTCAGCGAACAGGGGGAGGCTCCGCGATGGCTACACCTTC. The variable domain in full, completed from reference TRBV18 and TRBJ1-2, reads NAGVMQNPRHLVRRRGQEARLRCSPMKGHSHVYWYRQLPEEGLKFMVYLQKENIIDESGMPKERFSAEFPKEGPSILRIQQVVRGDSAAYFCASSANRGRLRDGYTFGSGTRLTVV.

The chain uses TRBV10-3 and TRBJ1-6; TRBD1 aligns across 9 bases. J lost 7 bases, V lost 3 bases, and 7 bases had no gene match. The CDR3 is 16 amino acids. The germline V gene encodes CDR1 ENHRY and CDR2 SYGVKD. The CDR3 spells CAISDPDRGHNSPLHF. CDR3 DNA sequence: TGTGCCATCAGTGACCCGGACAGGGGCCACAATTCACCCCTCCACTTT.

The V gene is TRBV29-1, the J gene TRBJ2-7; 10 nucleotides align to TRBD2. V was clipped by 6 bases and J by 0 bases; unmatched bases: 5. CDR1 is SQVTM and CDR2 is ANQGSEA in the germline V gene. The CDR3 has 14 residues. The CDR3 loop is CSVVAGGSSYEQYF. In nucleotides, the CDR3 is TGCAGCGTAGTAGCGGGGGGAAGCTCCTACGAGCAGTACTTC.

The CDR3 is CASSPREKTYNEQFF. CDR3 DNA sequence: TGCGCCAGCAGTCCCCGGGAAAAAACATACAATGAGCAGTTCTTC. The chain uses TRBV10-2 and TRBJ2-1, with TRBD2 as a possible D gene (5 bases). The CDR3 length is 15 residues. With 5 bases removed from V and 4 bases from J, the gap between germline ends came to 15 bases. Germline lookup yields CDR1 WSHSY and CDR2 SAAADI.

The rearrangement uses TRBV9 and TRBJ2-3; no reliable D call. Trimming stripped 4 bases from V and 6 bases from J, with 9 bases between. Germline V gene data show CDR1 as SGDLS and CDR2 as YYNGEE. The CDR3 spans 12 residues. The CDR3 here is CASSPGPDTQYF. CDR3 DNA sequence: TGTGCCAGCAGCCCCGGTCCGGATACGCAGTATTTT.

The V gene is TRBV7-9, the J gene TRBJ2-5; D gene unclear. The germline CDR1 and CDR2 sequences are SEHNR and FQNEAQ (reference sequence). V lost 1 base and J lost 3, with 12 bases in between. The CDR3 is 15 residues long. Here the CDR3 DNA reads TGTGCCAGCAGCTTAGTTTTCCAGGCAAAAGAGACCCAGTACTTC. Translated: CASSLVFQAKETQYF.

CDR3 in amino acids: CASSLDLSGYYEQFF. The CDR3 coding sequence is TGTGCCAGCAGTTTAGACCTCAGCGGGTACTATGAGCAGTTCTTC. The rearrangement joins TRBV27 to TRBJ2-1; possible D gene TRBD2, 6 bases. CDR1 and CDR2 from the germline V gene are MNHEY and SMNVEV (reference sequence). CDR3 length equals 15 residues. Deletions cut 2 bases from V and 8 bases from J, with 16 bases between.

The V and J genes are TRBV29-1 and TRBJ1-1; D call uncertain. This CDR3 has 12 residues. Germline V gene sequence: CDR1 SQVTM, CDR2 ANQGSEA. V lost 7 bases and J lost 3, with 12 bases in between. CDR3: CSARTVYTEAFF. In DNA form, the CDR3 reads TGCAGCGCCAGGACTGTCTACACTGAAGCTTTCTTT.

V and J are TRBV27 and TRBJ2-5; D unclear. Germline V gene data show CDR1 as MNHEY and CDR2 as SMNVEV (reference sequence). Between the trimmed V and J ends, which lost 8 bases and 4 bases, there was a span of 5 bases. The CDR3 sequence is 10 residues long. CDR3: CASGLETQYF. As DNA, the CDR3 is TGTGCCAGCGGGTTAGAGACCCAGTACTTC.

The genes are TRBV6-1 and TRBJ2-3; 9 bases align to TRBD2. Germline CDR1 reads MNHNS; CDR2 reads SASEGT. J was trimmed by 6 bases and V by 4 bases; bases with no gene match: 11. There are 16 residues in the CDR3. CDR3 DNA: TGTGCCAGCAGTGTGGTAGCGGGGGCTCCGGGGGATACGCAGTATTTT. Amino acids: CASSVVAGAPGDTQYF.

This clone appeared once. V gene TRBV9 combines with J gene TRBJ2-6; 10 nucleotides line up with TRBD2. The CDR3 has 21 amino acids. With V trimmed by 0 bases and J by 4 bases, 16 bases remained unmatched. The germline V gene has CDR1 SGDLS and CDR2 YYNGEE. The CDR3 sequence is CASSVGIAGGPPREGANVLTF. The DNA of the CDR3 is TGTGCCAGCAGCGTAGGGATAGCGGGGGGCCCCCCTCGTGAAGGGGCCAACGTCCTGACTTTC.

The V call is TRBV7-9, the J call TRBJ1-2; 9 positions agree with TRBD1. Losses at the gene ends were 5 bases for V and 1 base for J; bases not matched to a gene: 11. The CDR3 loop spans 17 amino acids. CDR1 and CDR2 (germline): SEHNR, FQNEAQ (reference sequence). In DNA form, the CDR3 reads TGTGCCAGCAGCGATTCCGGGACAGGGCCTCTTAACTATGGCTACACCTTC. Translating gives CASSDSGTGPLNYGYTF.

The gene calls are TRBV4-1 and TRBJ1-5; D gene unclear. Germline V CDR1 and CDR2: MGHRA, YSYEKL. This CDR3 comprises 13 residues. V lost 3 bases, J lost 3 bases, and 6 bases lay in between. CDR3 in amino acids: CASSHSDNQPQHF. In nucleotides, the CDR3 is TGCGCCAGCAGCCACTCTGACAATCAGCCCCAGCATTTT.